This T cell receptor beta chain was recovered during a study of OX40 agonist ivuxolimab in advanced cancers. Across the whole study: One hepatocellular carcinoma and two cutaneous melanoma patients partially responded.

Study-level points and caveats: Compared with others, partial responders at 0.1-3.0 mg/kg displayed clonal expansion among the lowest.

With respect to this clone: The antigen remains undetermined.

Exclusion applied to patients with autoimmune disease history or systemic immunosuppression. Produced via immunoSEQ multiplex PCR; TCRdb's table is partial and in-frame only. This sample yields approximately 38,000 clones, of which about 82% are seen a single time; over 20% belongs to the top ten. Germline lookup yields CDR1 MDHEN and CDR2 SYDVKM. This CDR3 is built from 15 residues. V shed 5 bases and J shed 7 bases, with 17 bases lying between them. Sequencing was performed on CD4+ or CD8+ T cells sorted from blood, taken in a trial of the OX40 agonist ivuxolimab. The TCR sequence derives from an adult with an advanced solid tumor such as melanoma, head and neck, liver or kidney cancer. The V call is TRBV28, the J call TRBJ1-4; D may be TRBD1 (6 bases). CDR3 sequence reads: CASSGGGEHGEKLFF. The CDR3 bases are TGTGCCAGCAGTGGAGGGGGAGAACATGGTGAAAAACTGTTTTTT.